Listed below are T cell receptor beta chains from one sample, sequenced in a study of control samples from healthy donors and cancer patients. TCRdb's table, derived via immunoSEQ multiplex PCR, lists solely in-frame clones and lacks some. The profile shows roughly 150,000 clones, 93% of them singletons. The specimen sequenced was blood. These receptors all stem from a man between 45 and 60 years old in good health. Both conserved end residues are part of each CDR3. A D gene is named only where the DNA matches it firmly. Expanded clones are given a class, and other clones once, few, many or no size at all.

v_call,d_call,clone_size,j_call,cdr3_length,cdr3_aa,cdr3_nt
TRBV4-1,TRBD1,-,TRBJ1-4,17,CASTQRADRGGNEKLFF,TGCGCCAGCACCCAAAGAGCAGACAGGGGAGGCAATGAAAAACTGTTTTTT
TRBV19,TRBD1,-,TRBJ2-1,16,CASRTRQGDSHNEQFF,TGTGCCAGTAGAACCAGACAGGGGGATAGCCACAATGAGCAGTTCTTC
TRBV7-3,-,-,TRBJ1-1,13,CASSRTVNTEAFF,TGTGCCAGCAGCCGGACAGTTAACACTGAAGCTTTCTTT
TRBV7-9,TRBD2,-,TRBJ2-2,16,CASSHPRTGGTGELFF,TGTGCCAGCAGCCATCCCAGAACCGGGGGGACCGGGGAGCTGTTTTTT
TRBV19,-,-,TRBJ2-5,14,CASSNPGAIETQYF,TGTGCCAGTAGTAACCCAGGTGCCATCGAGACCCAGTACTTC
TRBV6-5,TRBD1,-,TRBJ1-1,14,CASSLRQGYTEAFF,TGTGCCAGCAGTTTGAGACAGGGGTACACTGAAGCTTTCTTT
TRBV15,-,-,TRBJ2-7,14,CATSRPDISYEQYF,TGTGCCACCAGCAGACCGGACATTTCCTACGAGCAGTACTTC
TRBV19,-,-,TRBJ2-7,14,CASSSTWMSYEQYF,TGTGCCAGTAGTAGTACCTGGATGTCCTACGAGCAGTACTTC
TRBV2,-,-,TRBJ2-5,12,CASKSDQETQYF,TGTGCCAGCAAATCCGACCAAGAGACCCAGTACTTC
TRBV6-1,-,-,TRBJ1-5,17,CASSEAGGGYSNQPQHF,TGTGCCAGCAGTGAAGCGGGAGGAGGATATAGCAATCAGCCCCAGCATTTT
TRBV28,TRBD2,-,TRBJ2-7,16,CASSSTLGLAAYEQYF,TGTGCCAGCAGTTCAACCCTCGGACTAGCGGCCTACGAGCAGTACTTC
TRBV18,TRBD1,-,TRBJ2-7,17,CASSRGQGAFTGYEQYF,TGTGCCAGCTCAAGGGGACAGGGGGCCTTTACGGGCTACGAGCAGTACTTC
TRBV7-9,-,-,TRBJ2-7,13,CASSDPARYEQYF,TGTGCCAGCAGCGACCCGGCGAGGTACGAGCAGTACTTC
TRBV6-5,-,-,TRBJ1-4,14,CASNPGPLSEKLFF,TGTGCCAGCAATCCAGGGCCCCTTTCAGAAAAACTGTTTTTT
TRBV5-1,-,-,TRBJ2-3,16,CASSFGQGMGTDTQYF,TGCGCCAGCAGCTTTGGCCAGGGTATGGGCACAGATACGCAGTATTTT
TRBV4-2,-,-,TRBJ2-5,14,CASSQVGQQETQYF,TGTGCCAGCAGCCAAGTCGGCCAGCAAGAGACCCAGTACTTC
TRBV27,-,-,TRBJ1-1,16,CASSSARTFWDTEAFF,TGTGCCAGCAGTTCCGCAAGGACCTTTTGGGACACTGAAGCTTTCTTT
TRBV14,-,once,TRBJ2-7,17,CASSPSSGGPSSYEQYF,TGTGCCAGCAGCCCTTCGTCTGGCGGGCCGAGCTCCTACGAGCAGTACTTC
TRBV28,TRBD1,-,TRBJ1-5,16,CASSSSQGWGNQPQHF,TGTGCCAGCAGTTCCTCACAGGGGTGGGGCAATCAGCCCCAGCATTTT
TRBV18,TRBD2,once,TRBJ2-1,13,CASSRGLDNEQFF,TGTGCCAGCTCTCGAGGACTAGACAATGAGCAGTTCTTC
TRBV28,-,-,TRBJ1-1,15,CASSSAALKDTEAFF,TGTGCCAGCAGTAGTGCCGCATTAAAGGACACTGAAGCTTTCTTT
TRBV6-1,TRBD2,few,TRBJ2-3,16,CASSEAQAGRTDTQYF,TGTGCCAGCAGTGAAGCGCAAGCGGGAAGGACAGATACGCAGTATTTT
TRBV5-8,-,-,TRBJ1-1,15,CASSLVQAGPFVAFF,TGTGCCAGCAGCTTGGTCCAGGCTGGGCCTTTTGTAGCTTTCTTT